This section outlines one TCR beta chain sequence together with its context. These data originate in a study of CD8+CD57+ T cells in acquired aplastic anemia. In the study overall: The sorted CD4+ and CD8+ cells yielded an average around 3 ug of DNA.

V lost 4 bases, J lost 4 bases, and 10 bases lay in between. CDR3 length: 12 residues. In germline, CDR1 is SQVTM, CDR2 ANQGSEA. Genomic DNA constituted the template upon which TCR beta VDJ and CDR3 profiling was performed. One entry per CDR3 protein, called by TCRdb with MiXCR from the reads. The data hold hundreds of thousands of distinct CDR3 sequences, with 82% observed a single time. An expansion of CD8+CD57+ cells by flow cytometry had been shown in patients chosen for sequencing. The receptor comes from a human donor with aplastic anemia. The J gene is TRBJ1-2, the V gene TRBV29-1; D gene uncertain. The source material was sorted CD4+, CD8+, or CD8+CD57+ T cells (not recorded which) from PBMCs. This chain's CDR3 is CSVVHLLYGYTF. The CDR3 DNA sequence: TGCAGCGTTGTACACCTGCTCTATGGCTACACCTTC.